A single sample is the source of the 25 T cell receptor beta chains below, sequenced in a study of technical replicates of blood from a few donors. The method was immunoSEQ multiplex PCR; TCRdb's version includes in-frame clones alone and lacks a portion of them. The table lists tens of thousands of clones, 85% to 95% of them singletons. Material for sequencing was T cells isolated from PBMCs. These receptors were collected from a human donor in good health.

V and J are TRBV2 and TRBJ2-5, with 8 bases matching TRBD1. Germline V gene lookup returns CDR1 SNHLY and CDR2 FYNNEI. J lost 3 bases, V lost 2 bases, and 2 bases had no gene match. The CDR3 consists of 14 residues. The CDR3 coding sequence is TGTGCCAGCAGTGAATTGACAGGGGAAGAGACCCAGTACTTC. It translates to CASSELTGEETQYF.

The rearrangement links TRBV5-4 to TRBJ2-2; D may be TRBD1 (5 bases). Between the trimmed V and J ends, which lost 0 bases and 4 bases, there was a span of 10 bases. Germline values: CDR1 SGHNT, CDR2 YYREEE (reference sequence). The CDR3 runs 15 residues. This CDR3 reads CASSLEGKVTGELFF. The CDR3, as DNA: TGTGCCAGCAGCTTGGAGGGGAAGGTCACCGGGGAGCTGTTTTTT. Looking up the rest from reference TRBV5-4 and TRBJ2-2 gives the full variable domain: ETGVTQSPTHLIKTRGQQVTLRCSSQSGHNTVSWYQQALGQGPQFIFQYYREEENGRGNFPPRFSGLQFPNYSSELNVNALELDDSALYLCASSLEGKVTGELFFGEGSRLTVL.

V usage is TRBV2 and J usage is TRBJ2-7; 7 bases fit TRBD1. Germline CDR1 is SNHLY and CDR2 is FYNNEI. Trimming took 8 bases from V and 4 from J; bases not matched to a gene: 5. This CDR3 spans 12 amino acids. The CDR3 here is CASVQGWYEQYF. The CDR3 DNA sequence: TGTGCCAGCGTACAGGGGTGGTACGAGCAGTACTTC.

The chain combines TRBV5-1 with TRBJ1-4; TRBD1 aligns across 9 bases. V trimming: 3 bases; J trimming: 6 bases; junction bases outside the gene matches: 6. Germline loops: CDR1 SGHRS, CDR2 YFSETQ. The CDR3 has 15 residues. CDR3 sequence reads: CASSSEQGAHEKLFF. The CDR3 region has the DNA TGCGCCAGCAGCTCGGAACAGGGGGCGCATGAAAAACTGTTTTTT.

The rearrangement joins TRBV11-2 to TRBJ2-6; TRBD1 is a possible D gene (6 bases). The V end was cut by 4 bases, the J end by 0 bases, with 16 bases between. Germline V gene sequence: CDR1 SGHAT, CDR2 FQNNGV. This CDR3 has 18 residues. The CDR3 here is CASSSIRTDYSGANVLTF. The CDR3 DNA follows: TGTGCCAGCAGCTCCATAAGGACAGACTACTCTGGGGCCAACGTCCTGACTTTC.

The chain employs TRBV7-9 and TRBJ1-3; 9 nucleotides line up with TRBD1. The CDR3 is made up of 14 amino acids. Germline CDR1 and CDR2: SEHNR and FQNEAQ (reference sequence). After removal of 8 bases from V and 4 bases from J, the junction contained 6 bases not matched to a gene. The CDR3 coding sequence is TGTGCCAGCGCCCCCGGGACAGGGGGAAACACCATATATTTT. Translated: CASAPGTGGNTIYF.

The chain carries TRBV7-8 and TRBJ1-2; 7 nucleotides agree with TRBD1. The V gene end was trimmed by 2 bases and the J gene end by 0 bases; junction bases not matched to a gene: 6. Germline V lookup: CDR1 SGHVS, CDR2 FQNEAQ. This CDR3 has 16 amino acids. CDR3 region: CASSLRRDRANYGYTF. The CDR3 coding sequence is TGTGCCAGCAGCTTACGTCGGGACAGAGCTAACTATGGCTACACCTTC.

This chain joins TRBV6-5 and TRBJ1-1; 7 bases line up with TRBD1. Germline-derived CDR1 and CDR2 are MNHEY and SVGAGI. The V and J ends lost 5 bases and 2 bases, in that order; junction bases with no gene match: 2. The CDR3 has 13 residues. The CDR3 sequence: CASSHRGNTEAFF. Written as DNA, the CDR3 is TGTGCCAGCAGTCACAGGGGAAACACTGAAGCTTTCTTT.

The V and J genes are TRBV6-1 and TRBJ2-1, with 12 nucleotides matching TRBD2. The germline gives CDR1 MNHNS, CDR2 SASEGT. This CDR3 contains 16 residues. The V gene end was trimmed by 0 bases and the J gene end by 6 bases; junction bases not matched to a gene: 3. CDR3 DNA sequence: TGTGCCAGCAGTGAAGCAACTAGCGGGGGGCCCAATGAGCAGTTCTTC. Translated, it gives CASSEATSGGPNEQFF.

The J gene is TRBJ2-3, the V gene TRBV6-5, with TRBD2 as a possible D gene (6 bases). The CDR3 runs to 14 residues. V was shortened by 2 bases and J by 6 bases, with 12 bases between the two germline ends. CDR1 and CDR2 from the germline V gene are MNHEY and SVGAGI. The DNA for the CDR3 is TGTGCCAGCAGTTACGAACTAGCTGGTGATACGCAGTATTTT. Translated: CASSYELAGDTQYF.

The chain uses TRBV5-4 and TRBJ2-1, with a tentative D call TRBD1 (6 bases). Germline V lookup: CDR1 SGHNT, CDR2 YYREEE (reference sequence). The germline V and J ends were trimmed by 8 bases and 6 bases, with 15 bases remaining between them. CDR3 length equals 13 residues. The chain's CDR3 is CARKVQGSNEQFF. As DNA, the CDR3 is TGTGCCAGAAAAGTCCAGGGGTCCAATGAGCAGTTCTTC.

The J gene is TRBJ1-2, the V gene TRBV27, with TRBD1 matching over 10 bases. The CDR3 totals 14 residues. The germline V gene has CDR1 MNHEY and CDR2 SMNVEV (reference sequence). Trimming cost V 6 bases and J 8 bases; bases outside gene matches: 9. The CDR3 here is CASRLGQGKGGYTF. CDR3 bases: TGTGCCAGCAGATTGGGACAGGGGAAAGGAGGCTACACCTTC.

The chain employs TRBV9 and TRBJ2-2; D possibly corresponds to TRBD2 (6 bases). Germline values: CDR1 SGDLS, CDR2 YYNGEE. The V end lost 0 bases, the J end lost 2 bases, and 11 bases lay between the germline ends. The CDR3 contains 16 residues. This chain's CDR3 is CASSVEAGRNTGELFF. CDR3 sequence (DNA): TGTGCCAGCAGCGTAGAGGCGGGGAGAAACACCGGGGAGCTGTTTTTT.

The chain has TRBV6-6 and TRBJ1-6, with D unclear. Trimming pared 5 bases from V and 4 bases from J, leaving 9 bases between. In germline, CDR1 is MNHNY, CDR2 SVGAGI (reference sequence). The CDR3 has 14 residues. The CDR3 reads CASSRQSYNSPLHF. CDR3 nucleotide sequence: TGTGCCAGCAGTCGACAATCTTATAATTCACCCCTCCACTTT.

CDR3 sequence reads: CASSLINSNQPQHF. DNA for the CDR3: TGTGCCAGCAGCTTGATAAATAGCAATCAGCCCCAGCATTTT. The chain has TRBV5-8 and TRBJ1-5; D uncertain. Per the germline V gene, CDR1 is SGHTS and CDR2 is YDEGEE. This CDR3 comprises 14 residues. V gave up 1 base and J gave up 0 bases, with 5 bases separating them. The complete variable domain, with remaining parts taken from reference TRBV5-8 and TRBJ1-5, reads EAGVTQSPTHLIKTRGQQATLRCSPISGHTSVYWYQQALGLGLQFLLWYDEGEERNRGNFPPRFSGRQFPNYSSELNVNALELEDSALYLCASSLINSNQPQHFGDGTRLSIL.

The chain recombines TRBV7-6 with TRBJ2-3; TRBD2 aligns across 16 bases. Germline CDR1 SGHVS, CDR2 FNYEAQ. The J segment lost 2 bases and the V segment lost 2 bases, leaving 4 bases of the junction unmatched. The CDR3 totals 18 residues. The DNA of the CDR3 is TGTGCCAGCAGCTTAATGGGACTAGCGGGAGGGGACACAGATACGCAGTATTTT. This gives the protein CASSLMGLAGGDTDTQYF.

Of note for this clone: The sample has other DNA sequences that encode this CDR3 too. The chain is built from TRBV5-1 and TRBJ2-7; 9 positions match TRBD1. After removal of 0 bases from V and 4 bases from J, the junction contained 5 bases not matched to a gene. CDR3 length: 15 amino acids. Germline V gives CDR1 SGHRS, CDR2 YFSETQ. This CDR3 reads CASSLEVTGGYEQYF. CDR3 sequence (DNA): TGCGCCAGCAGCTTGGAGGTGACAGGGGGGTACGAGCAGTACTTC.

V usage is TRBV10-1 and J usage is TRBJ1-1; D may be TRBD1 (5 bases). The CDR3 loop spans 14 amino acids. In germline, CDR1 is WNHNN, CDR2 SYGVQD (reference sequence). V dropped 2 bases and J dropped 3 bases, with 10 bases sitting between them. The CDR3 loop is CASSERDLDTEAFF. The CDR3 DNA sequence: TGCGCCAGCAGTGAGCGGGACTTGGACACTGAAGCTTTCTTT.

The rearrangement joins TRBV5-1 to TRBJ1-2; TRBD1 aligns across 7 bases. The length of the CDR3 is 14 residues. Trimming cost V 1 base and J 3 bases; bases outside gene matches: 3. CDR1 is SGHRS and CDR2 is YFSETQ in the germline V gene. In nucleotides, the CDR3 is TGCGCCAGCAGCTTGAGTACAGGGGACTATGGCTACACCTTC. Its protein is CASSLSTGDYGYTF.

The CDR3 DNA sequence: TGTGCCAGCAGCTTAGGAGGGGGAAACACTGAAGCTTTCTTT. It encodes CASSLGGGNTEAFF. The chain recombines TRBV7-6 with TRBJ1-1; D might be TRBD1 (6 bases). CDR3 length: 14 residues. CDR1 is SGHVS, CDR2 FNYEAQ, per germline. V lost 1 base to trimming and J lost 2 bases, with 8 bases between them. The variable domain in full, completed from reference TRBV7-6 and TRBJ1-1, reads GAGVSQSPRYKVTKRGQDVALRCDPISGHVSLYWYRQALGQGPEFLTYFNYEAQQDKSGLPNDRFSAERPEGSISTLTIQRTEQRDSAMYRCASSLGGGNTEAFFGQGTRLTVV.

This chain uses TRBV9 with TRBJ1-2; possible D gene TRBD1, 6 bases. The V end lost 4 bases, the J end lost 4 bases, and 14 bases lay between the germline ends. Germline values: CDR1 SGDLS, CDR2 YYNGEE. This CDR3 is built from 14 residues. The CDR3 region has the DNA TGTGCCAGCAGCAATGGGGGCGGAATCTATGGCTACACCTTC. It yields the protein CASSNGGGIYGYTF. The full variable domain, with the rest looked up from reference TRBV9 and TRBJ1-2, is DSGVTQTPKHLITATGQRVTLRCSPRSGDLSVYWYQQSLDQGLQFLIQYYNGEERAKGNILERFSAQQFPDLHSELNLSSLELGDSALYFCASSNGGGIYGYTFGSGTRLTVV.

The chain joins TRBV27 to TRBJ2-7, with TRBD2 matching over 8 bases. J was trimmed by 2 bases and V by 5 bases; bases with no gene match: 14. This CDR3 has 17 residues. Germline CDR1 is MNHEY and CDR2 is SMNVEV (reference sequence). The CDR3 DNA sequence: TGTGCCAGCAGTCCTGTGACTAGCGCGATTCACCCCTACGAGCAGTACTTC. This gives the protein CASSPVTSAIHPYEQYF.

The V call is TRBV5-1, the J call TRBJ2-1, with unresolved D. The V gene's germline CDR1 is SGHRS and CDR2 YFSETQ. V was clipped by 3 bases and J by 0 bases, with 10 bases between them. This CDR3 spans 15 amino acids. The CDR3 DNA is TGCGCCAGCAGCTCGACTCCGAGCTCCTACAATGAGCAGTTCTTC. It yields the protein CASSSTPSSYNEQFF.

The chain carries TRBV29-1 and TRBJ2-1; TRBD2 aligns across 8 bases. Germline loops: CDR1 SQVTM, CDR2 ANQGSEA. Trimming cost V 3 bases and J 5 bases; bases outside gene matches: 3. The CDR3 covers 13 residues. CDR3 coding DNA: TGCAGCGTTGACTCACTAGCGGACAATGAGCAGTTCTTC. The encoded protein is CSVDSLADNEQFF.

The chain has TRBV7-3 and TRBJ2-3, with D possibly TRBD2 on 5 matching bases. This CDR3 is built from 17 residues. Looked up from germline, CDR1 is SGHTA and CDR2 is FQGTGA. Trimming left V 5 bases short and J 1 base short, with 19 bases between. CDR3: CASSPRLAILRTDTQYF. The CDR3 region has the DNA TGTGCCAGCAGCCCCCGATTAGCGATCTTACGCACAGATACGCAGTATTTT.